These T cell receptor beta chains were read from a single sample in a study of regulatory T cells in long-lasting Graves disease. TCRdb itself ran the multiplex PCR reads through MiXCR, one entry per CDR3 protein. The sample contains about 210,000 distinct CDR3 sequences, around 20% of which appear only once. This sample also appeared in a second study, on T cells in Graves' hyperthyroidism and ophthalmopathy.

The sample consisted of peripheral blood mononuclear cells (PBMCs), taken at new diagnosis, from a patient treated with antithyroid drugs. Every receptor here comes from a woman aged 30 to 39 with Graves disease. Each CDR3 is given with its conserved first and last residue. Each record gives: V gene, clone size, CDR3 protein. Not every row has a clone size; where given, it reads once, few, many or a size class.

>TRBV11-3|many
CASSSGRRLVWDSGNTIYF
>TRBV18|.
CASSPLLGQGVGEQFF
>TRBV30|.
CASDGAVNGYTF
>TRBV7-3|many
CASSLGQGDYGYTF
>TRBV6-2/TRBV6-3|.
CASSLFASGTYEQYF
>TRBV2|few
CASSDPRRTSSLKEQYF
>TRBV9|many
CASSVGSSQETQYF
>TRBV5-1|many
CASSFDRGSPESYTF
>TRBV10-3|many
CAISVGLGGNQPQHF
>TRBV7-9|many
CASSLEAAVSYEQYF
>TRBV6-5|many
CASSYLTATEMNTEAFF
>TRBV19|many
CASRSGHSGNTIYF
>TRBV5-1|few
CASSLGGFNQPQHF
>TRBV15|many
CATSRERPFQPQHF
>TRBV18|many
CASSDLAGGPKNIQYF
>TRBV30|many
CAWRESSYEQYF
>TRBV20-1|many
CSARRQGAGETQYF
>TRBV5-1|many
CASSLDLRGLEEKLFF